This section outlines one T cell receptor beta chain sequence together with its context. The data were obtained in a study of OX40 agonist ivuxolimab in advanced cancers. Clones were sequenced by immunoSEQ multiplex PCR, and TCRdb holds only the in-frame ones, with some missing. Of approximately 70,000 clones detected, about nine tenths appear once; the ten largest clones hold roughly 0.55%. Germline CDR1 reads MDHEN; CDR2 reads SYDVKM. The V and J ends lost 6 bases and 6 bases respectively, with 17 bases between them. This CDR3 contains 15 residues. The rearrangement joins TRBV28 to TRBJ2-2; D is perhaps TRBD2 (5 bases). Here the sequenced sample was CD4+ or CD8+ T cells sorted from blood, taken in a trial of the OX40 agonist ivuxolimab. The origin of this receptor is an adult with an advanced solid tumor such as melanoma, head and neck, liver or kidney cancer. The CDR3 sequence: CASSSGGAVPGELFF. The CDR3 coding sequence is TGTGCCAGCAGCTCCGGAGGAGCGGTGCCCGGGGAGCTGTTTTTT.